This T cell receptor beta chain was sequenced in a study of blood T cell repertoires in COVID-19. Study as a whole: Sites across the United States, Italy and Spain contributed samples from acute and convalescent COVID-19.

Each recovered donor of Cohort 3 presented with two negative PCRs, clearance, or symptom resolution. With 5 bases removed from V and 1 base from J, the gap between germline ends came to 11 bases. This CDR3 has 14 amino acids. Germline assignment: CDR1 SGHVS and CDR2 FQNEAQ. Regarding this clone: Other nucleotide sequences in the sample specify the same CDR3.

In the original analysis: The assay estimated nucleated cells by amplifying reference gene primers. TCRdb's copy holds only in-frame clones and misses some; the assay was immunoSEQ multiplex PCR. V and J calls and clone size are as listed in that table; D and trimming were resolved from the DNA. This table has 160,000 or so clones, approximately 82% appearing once. The genes are TRBV7-8 and TRBJ1-1, with D possibly TRBD1 on 5 matching bases. This clonotype was sampled from a man in his fifties who had recovered from COVID-19. Specimen: PBMCs or T cells enriched from blood (not recorded which). The CDR3 is CASSLQAGNTEAFF. The CDR3 coding sequence is TGTGCCAGCAGCCTACAGGCAGGGAACACTGAAGCTTTCTTT.